This T cell receptor beta chain originates from a study of cytomegalovirus exposure and HLA in healthy donors. This CDR3 contains 13 residues. Germline-derived CDR1 and CDR2 are SNHLY and FYNNEI. The V and J ends lost 6 bases and 8 bases, in that order; junction bases with no gene match: 5. 13 Jbeta primers and 60 Vbeta primers were used for the PCR. The table came from immunoSEQ multiplex PCR; TCRdb's copy has only in-frame clones and leaves some out. This table holds 150,000 to 200,000 clones, approximately 86% found once. The sequenced sample consisted of PBMCs. The origin of this receptor is a male donor in good health and CMV-seronegative. The V call is TRBV2, the J call TRBJ1-2, with TRBD1 matching 11 bases. The CDR3: CASRAGTGGGYTF. In DNA form, the CDR3 reads TGTGCCAGCAGGGCGGGGACAGGGGGAGGCTACACCTTC. The whole variable domain, remainder taken from reference TRBV2 and TRBJ1-2, is EPEVTQTPSHQVTQMGQEVILRCVPISNHLYFYWYRQILGQKVEFLVSFYNNEISEKSEIFDDQFSVERPDGSNFTLKIRSTKLEDSAMYFCASRAGTGGGYTFGSGTRLTVV.